Shown below are 29 T cell receptor beta chains from a single sample sequenced in a study of post-analysis software for immune sequencing data. Whole-study findings and limits: Roughly 5 TRBV segments occurring more often in patients than controls included TRBV5-6, TRBV5-1 and TRBV20-1.

No antigen has been identified for these receptors. Carried by the TCR beta cDNA libraries were unique molecular identifiers. Using its own MiXCR run on the PCR reads, TCRdb lists one record per CDR3 protein. Of more than 500,000 distinct CDR3 sequences detected, approximately 34% appear once; the ten largest clones hold around 5.9%. Sequencing input: blood. Every receptor here comes from a girl between 2 and 17 years old with multiple sclerosis.

Only a few counts were recorded for this clonotype. V usage is TRBV9 and J usage is TRBJ2-5, with 7 bases identical to TRBD1. Germline V gives CDR1 SGDLS, CDR2 YYNGEE. V shed 0 bases and J 5 bases; nucleotides not matched to a gene: 4. This CDR3 is built from 14 residues. The CDR3 nucleotides are TGTGCCAGCAGCGTAGGACAGGGATGGGAGACCCAGTACTTC. This translates into CASSVGQGWETQYF. Full variable domain (outside the CDR3, taken from reference TRBV9 and TRBJ2-5): DSGVTQTPKHLITATGQRVTLRCSPRSGDLSVYWYQQSLDQGLQFLIQYYNGEERAKGNILERFSAQQFPDLHSELNLSSLELGDSALYFCASSVGQGWETQYFGPGTRLLVL.

The V call is TRBV20-1, the J call TRBJ2-7; 9 nucleotides align to TRBD1. V gave up 2 bases and J gave up 5 bases; unmatched junction bases: 4. Germline V lookup: CDR1 DFQATT, CDR2 SNEGSKA (reference sequence). CDR3 length equals 13 residues. The CDR3 sequence is CSARTQGAHEQYF. The CDR3 DNA reads TGCAGTGCTAGAACACAGGGGGCCCACGAGCAGTACTTC.

In this sample, this clonotype turned up a few times. The chain has TRBV5-1 and TRBJ2-1, with D maybe TRBD2 (6 bases). The V and J ends lost 4 bases and 4 bases respectively, with 15 bases between them. The CDR3 sequence is 15 residues long. Germline CDR1 and CDR2: SGHRS and YFSETQ. Written as DNA, the CDR3 is TGCGCCAGCAGCAGGGTAGGGACTGGTTACAATGAGCAGTTCTTC. This sequence encodes CASSRVGTGYNEQFF.

This clonotype was seen a handful of times. The rearrangement uses TRBV7-2 and TRBJ2-3, with D tentatively TRBD1 (5 bases). The CDR3 spans 13 residues. CDR1 and CDR2 from the germline V gene are SGHTA and FQGNSA. The V end was cut by 5 bases, the J end by 1 base, with 7 bases between. This chain's CDR3 is CASSRQRTDTQYF. CDR3 coding DNA: TGTGCCAGCAGCCGACAGCGCACAGATACGCAGTATTTT.

The CDR3 sequence is CASSEAGGYTF. CDR3 bases: TGTGCCAGCAGTGAAGCTGGAGGCTACACCTTC. This chain connects TRBV2 to TRBJ1-2; D gene uncertain. Deletions cut 0 bases from V and 8 bases from J, with 4 bases between. Germline V gene sequence: CDR1 SNHLY, CDR2 FYNNEI. There are 11 residues in the CDR3.

Written as DNA, the CDR3 is TGCGCCAGCAGCTTGCTCCCGGGACAGGGGAAAAACATTCAGTACTTC. This translates into CASSLLPGQGKNIQYF. The chain couples TRBV5-1 to TRBJ2-4; 10 nucleotides align to TRBD1. With 1 base clipped from V and 4 bases from J, the junction kept 5 bases outside the gene matches. CDR3 length equals 16 residues. From germline, CDR1 is SGHRS and CDR2 YFSETQ. The variable domain in full, with the rest retrieved from reference TRBV5-1 and TRBJ2-4, is KAGVTQTPRYLIKTRGQQVTLSCSPISGHRSVSWYQQTPGQGLQFLFEYFSETQRNKGNFPGRFSGRQFSNSRSEMNVSTLELGDSALYLCASSLLPGQGKNIQYFGAGTRLSVL.

This clonotype was seen a handful of times. This sequence joins TRBV7-2 and TRBJ2-5; D not resolved. Trimming took 1 base from V and 5 from J, leaving 14 bases between them. Per germline, CDR1 SGHTA and CDR2 FQGNSA. This CDR3 contains 15 residues. CDR3 in DNA: TGTGCCAGCAGCTTAGTGTTGGGGTTCGGGGAGACCCAGTACTTC. As protein: CASSLVLGFGETQYF.

This clonotype was counted between two and nine times. A read error may explain this, as a much larger clone is one base away. The genes are TRBV29-1 and TRBJ2-7; D tentatively reads TRBD1 or TRBD2 (6 bases each). The J call may be incorrect, as the DNA end agrees better with TRBJ2-5. The CDR3 runs to 13 residues. Germline assignment: CDR1 SQVTM and CDR2 ANQGSEA. For the CDR3, the DNA is TGCAGCGTTACCAGAGGGGGGACAGAGACCCAGTACTTC. It encodes CSVTRGGTETQYF.

Points on this clonotype: A junction end diverges from the germline sequence, so it may reflect a read error. The chain carries TRBV3-1 and TRBJ1-3, with 7 positions matching TRBD1. Germline V gene lookup returns CDR1 LGHDT and CDR2 YNNKEL (reference sequence). This CDR3 is built from 14 residues. The CDR3: CASSQGGTGNTIYF. DNA of the CDR3: TGCGCCAGCAGCCAGGGGGGCACTGGAAACACCATATATTTT.

DNA of the CDR3: TGCAGCGTTGGGCGTGACAGGGATGGCCTGGACACTGAAGCTTTCTTT. Protein product: CSVGRDRDGLDTEAFF. The rearrangement links TRBV29-1 to TRBJ1-1; 7 positions match TRBD1. The CDR3 length is 16 residues. The germline V gene has CDR1 SQVTM and CDR2 ANQGSEA. The trim removed 4 bases at V and 3 bases at J, leaving 14 bases unmatched.

This clonotype was observed a handful of times. V gene TRBV4-2 combines with J gene TRBJ1-2; 7 bases are shared with TRBD1. The ends lost 0 bases at V and 7 bases at J; junction bases unmatched: 11. CDR1 is LGHNA, CDR2 YNFKEQ, per germline. There are 16 residues in the CDR3. The CDR3 is CASSQDQRTGPRGYTF. DNA for the CDR3: TGTGCCAGCAGCCAAGATCAAAGGACAGGCCCCCGTGGCTACACCTTC.

V gene TRBV28 combines with J gene TRBJ2-5; possibly TRBD2 for D (6 bases). The J call is doubtful: the DNA matches TRBJ2-1 better. This CDR3 has 16 residues. The germline V gene encodes CDR1 MDHEN and CDR2 SYDVKM. CDR3 loop: CASSFLGVEGQETQFF. CDR3 DNA: TGTGCCAGCAGTTTTCTAGGGGTGGAGGGGCAAGAGACCCAGTTCTTC.

The chain is built from TRBV9 and TRBJ2-4, with TRBD1 identical over 7 bases. The J call is uncertain, as TRBJ2-5 better fits the DNA end. Per germline, CDR1 SGDLS and CDR2 YYNGEE. There are 16 residues in the CDR3. The CDR3 coding sequence is TGTGCCAGCAGCGCTAGCCGACAGGGACCACCGGAGACCCAGTACTTC. Amino acids: CASSASRQGPPETQYF.

The chain couples TRBV5-1 to TRBJ1-1, with D possibly TRBD1 on 5 matching bases. This CDR3 region has 17 residues. Germline assignment: CDR1 SGHRS and CDR2 YFSETQ. V lost 0 bases, J lost 3 bases, and 18 bases lay in between. DNA of the CDR3: TGCGCCAGCAGCTTGGCCGCAGGAGGGGTTGCGGACACTGAAGCTTTCTTT. Its protein product is CASSLAAGGVADTEAFF.

This clonotype has more than one count but fewer than ten. The genes are TRBV29-1 and TRBJ1-2; possible D gene TRBD1, 6 bases. V was cut by 6 bases and J by 0 bases, with 23 bases left in between. This CDR3 is 17 amino acids long. The germline V gene encodes CDR1 SQVTM and CDR2 ANQGSEA. CDR3 nucleotide sequence: TGCAGCGTCGTCCCCGGAACAGGGATGGGAGCTAACTATGGCTACACCTTC. Protein sequence: CSVVPGTGMGANYGYTF.

The chain's CDR3 is CAGNLPGQGARWDGYTF. Written as DNA, the CDR3 is TGTGCCGGCAACCTTCCGGGACAGGGGGCGCGATGGGATGGCTACACCTTC. V usage is TRBV4-2 and J usage is TRBJ1-2, with TRBD1 matching 12 bases. The CDR3 is made up of 17 amino acids. J gave up 6 bases and V 11 bases, and 19 bases lay outside the gene matches. Looked up from germline, CDR1 is LGHNA and CDR2 is YNFKEQ.

The CDR3 DNA reads TGTGCCATCAGTGAGCCATGGTCAGGAGGAACTGAAGCTTTCTTT. Its protein is CAISEPWSGGTEAFF. The chain links TRBV10-3 to TRBJ1-1; D not certain. This CDR3 comprises 15 residues. The ends were cut back, 2 bases at V and 5 bases at J, with 15 bases in the middle. The germline V gene encodes CDR1 ENHRY and CDR2 SYGVKD.

The V call is TRBV11-2, the J call TRBJ2-4; TRBD2 matches at 8 bases. V shed 3 bases and J 1 base; nucleotides not matched to a gene: 8. Germline CDR1 is SGHAT and CDR2 is FQNNGV. The CDR3 totals 17 residues. CDR3 sequence: CASSFSPGGYAKNIQYF. The DNA for the CDR3 is TGTGCCAGCAGCTTCTCTCCGGGGGGGTATGCCAAAAACATTCAGTACTTC.

This clonotype turned up a few times. The chain employs TRBV20-1 and TRBJ1-4, with 7 bases aligning to TRBD1. The CDR3 totals 13 residues. Germline V gene sequence: CDR1 DFQATT, CDR2 SNEGSKA (reference sequence). The V segment lost 5 bases and the J segment 6 bases; nucleotides outside the gene matches: 6. The CDR3, as DNA: TGCAGTGCTCTCCGGGACAGATATGAAAAACTGTTTTTT. Amino acids: CSALRDRYEKLFF.

This chain uses TRBV20-1 with TRBJ1-1, with 9 bases matching TRBD1. Losses at the gene ends were 5 bases for V and 1 base for J; bases not matched to a gene: 5. Germline V gene lookup returns CDR1 DFQATT and CDR2 SNEGSKA (reference sequence). There are 14 residues in the CDR3. The DNA for the CDR3 is TGCAGTGCTGTCCCGGGACAGGGGAACACTGAAGCTTTCTTT. Its protein product is CSAVPGQGNTEAFF.

This clonotype was seen a handful of times. The rearrangement joins TRBV20-1 to TRBJ1-2; no definite D call. V was clipped by 7 bases and J by 4 bases, with 13 bases between them. This CDR3 is built from 12 residues. Germline CDR1 DFQATT, CDR2 SNEGSKA (reference sequence). In DNA form, the CDR3 reads TGCAGTGTTTATAGGGCAGGCTATGGCTACACCTTC. It is translated as CSVYRAGYGYTF.

The chain is built from TRBV6-6 and TRBJ1-1; D not certain. This CDR3 comprises 16 residues. V dropped 0 bases and J dropped 0 bases, with 11 bases sitting between them. Per germline, CDR1 MNHNY and CDR2 SVGAGI (reference sequence). The CDR3 bases are TGTGCCAGCAGTTACTCAGGTGCAGCCTTGAACACTGAAGCTTTCTTT. It encodes CASSYSGAALNTEAFF.

The CDR3 region has the DNA TGTGCCAGCAGCCAGGCTCAAACAGGGCCCTACTCCTACGAGCAGTACTTC. This gives the protein CASSQAQTGPYSYEQYF. The V call is TRBV7-9, the J call TRBJ2-7, with D possibly being TRBD1 (6 bases). Germline assignment: CDR1 SEHNR and CDR2 FQNEAQ (reference sequence). This CDR3 has 17 amino acids. V lost 5 bases, J lost 0 bases, and 20 bases lay in between. Drawing the rest from reference TRBV7-9 and TRBJ2-7, the complete variable domain is DTGVSQNPRHKITKRGQNVTFRCDPISEHNRLYWYRQTLGQGPEFLTYFQNEAQLEKSRLLSDRFSAERPKGSFSTLEIQRTEQGDSAMYLCASSQAQTGPYSYEQYFGPGTRLTVT.

The V gene is TRBV6-6, the J gene TRBJ1-2; D may be TRBD1 (5 bases). The V and J ends lost 2 bases and 8 bases respectively, with 15 bases between them. Germline assignment: CDR1 MNHNY and CDR2 SVGAGI (reference sequence). The CDR3 loop spans 14 amino acids. CDR3 amino acids: CASSYEGSREGYTF. The CDR3 DNA follows: TGTGCCAGCAGTTACGAGGGGAGTCGGGAGGGCTACACCTTC.

This clonotype was counted a few times. The V gene is TRBV29-1, the J gene TRBJ2-3; D uncertain. The CDR3 covers 13 residues. The V end lost 5 bases, the J end lost 0 bases, and 9 bases lay between the germline ends. Germline loops: CDR1 SQVTM, CDR2 ANQGSEA. CDR3 region: CSVPIPSTDTQYF. CDR3 bases: TGCAGCGTTCCGATTCCTAGCACAGATACGCAGTATTTT.

This chain connects TRBV19 to TRBJ2-4; D might be TRBD1 or TRBD2, each matching 6 bases. CDR1 LNHDA and CDR2 SQIVND come from the germline V gene (reference sequence). Trimming shortened V by 3 bases and J by 0 bases, and 12 bases separated the two germline ends. This CDR3 comprises 16 residues. CDR3 sequence: CASSISGALAKNIQYF. CDR3 bases: TGTGCCAGTAGTATTTCGGGGGCACTAGCCAAAAACATTCAGTACTTC.

J is TRBJ2-1 and V is TRBV7-9; D remains unclear. Germline V gives CDR1 SEHNR, CDR2 FQNEAQ (reference sequence). V shed 5 bases and J shed 5 bases, with 13 bases lying between them. The CDR3 runs 14 residues. CDR3 amino acids: CASSPGPFHNEQFF. The CDR3 coding sequence is TGTGCCAGCAGCCCCGGACCTTTTCACAATGAGCAGTTCTTC.

This clonotype appeared once. The chain has TRBV11-2 and TRBJ2-3, with a tentative D call TRBD1 (6 bases). V dropped 4 bases and J dropped 0 bases, with 14 bases sitting between them. CDR3 length: 16 residues. Per the germline V gene, CDR1 is SGHAT and CDR2 is FQNNGV. The CDR3 region is CASSSSMDSSTDTQYF. CDR3 DNA: TGTGCCAGCAGCTCCTCTATGGACAGTAGCACAGATACGCAGTATTTT.

V is TRBV7-2 and J is TRBJ2-1; D call uncertain. CDR3 size: 15 residues. The V gene lost 2 bases and the J gene lost 6 bases, with 14 bases spanning the gap. Germline CDR1 reads SGHTA; CDR2 reads FQGNSA. CDR3 residues: CASSLPYISLNEQFF. As DNA, the CDR3 is TGTGCCAGCAGCTTACCCTACATTAGTCTCAATGAGCAGTTCTTC.